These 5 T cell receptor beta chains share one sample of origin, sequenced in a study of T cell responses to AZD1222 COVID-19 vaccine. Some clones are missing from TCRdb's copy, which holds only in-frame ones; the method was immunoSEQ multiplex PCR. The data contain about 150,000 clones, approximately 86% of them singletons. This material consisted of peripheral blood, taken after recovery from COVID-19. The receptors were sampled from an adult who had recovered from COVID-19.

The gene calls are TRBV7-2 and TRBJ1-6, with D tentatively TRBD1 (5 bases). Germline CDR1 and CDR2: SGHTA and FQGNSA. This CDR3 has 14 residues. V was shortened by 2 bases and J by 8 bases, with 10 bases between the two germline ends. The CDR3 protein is CASSLPWGDSPLHF. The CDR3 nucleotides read TGTGCCAGCAGCTTACCCTGGGGCGATTCACCCCTCCACTTT.

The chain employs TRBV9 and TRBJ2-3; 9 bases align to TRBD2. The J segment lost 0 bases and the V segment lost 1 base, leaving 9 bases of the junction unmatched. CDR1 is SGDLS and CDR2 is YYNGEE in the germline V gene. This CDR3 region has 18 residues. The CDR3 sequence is CASSVKSSGAGSTDTQYF. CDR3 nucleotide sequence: TGTGCCAGCAGCGTAAAGTCTAGCGGGGCGGGAAGCACAGATACGCAGTATTTT.

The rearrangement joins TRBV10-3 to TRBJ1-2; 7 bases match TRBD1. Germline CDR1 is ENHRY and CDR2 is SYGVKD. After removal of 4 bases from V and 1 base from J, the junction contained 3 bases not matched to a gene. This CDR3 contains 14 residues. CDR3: CAISGGDSNYGYTF. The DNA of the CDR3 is TGTGCCATCAGTGGAGGGGACAGTAACTATGGCTACACCTTC.

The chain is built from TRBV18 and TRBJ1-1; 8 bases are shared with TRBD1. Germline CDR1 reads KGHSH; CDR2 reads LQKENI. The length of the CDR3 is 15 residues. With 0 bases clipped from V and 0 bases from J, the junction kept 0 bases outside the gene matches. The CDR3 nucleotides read TGTGCCAGCTCACCACCGACAGGGGTGAACACTGAAGCTTTCTTT. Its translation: CASSPPTGVNTEAFF.

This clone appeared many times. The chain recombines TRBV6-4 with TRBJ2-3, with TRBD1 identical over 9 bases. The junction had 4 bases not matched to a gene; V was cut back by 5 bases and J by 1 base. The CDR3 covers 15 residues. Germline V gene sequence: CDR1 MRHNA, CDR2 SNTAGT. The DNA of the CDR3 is TGTGCCAGCAGTCGACAGGGGGATGGCACAGATACGCAGTATTTT. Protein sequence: CASSRQGDGTDTQYF.